The 26 T cell receptor beta chains presented below share a single source sample, sequenced in a study of blood T cells in healthy people across ages. Combining a sample-barcoded 5' primer with a J-beta primer mix, a second PCR ran for roughly 7 to 11 cycles. TCRdb called the 5' RACE reads again in MiXCR, with one record for every CDR3 protein. The repertoire holds roughly 1,700,000 distinct CDR3 sequences, roughly 27% seen once, with more than 6% in the top ten. The specimen sequenced was blood. The receptors come from a woman aged 30 to 39 in good health.

The chain has TRBV6-5 and TRBJ2-7; 9 nucleotides match TRBD1. V gave up 2 bases and J gave up 5 bases; unmatched junction bases: 10. The CDR3 contains 16 residues. Germline V gene sequence: CDR1 MNHEY, CDR2 SVGAGI. CDR3 amino acids: CASSYLAGQGSNEQYF. CDR3 in DNA: TGTGCCAGCAGTTACCTTGCGGGACAGGGAAGCAACGAGCAGTACTTC.

This clonotype has a handful of counts. The chain combines TRBV20-1 with TRBJ2-3, with D uncertain. Germline V gene sequence: CDR1 DFQATT, CDR2 SNEGSKA (reference sequence). The CDR3 runs to 16 residues. V lost 7 bases to trimming and J lost 0 bases, with 20 bases between them. The CDR3 loop is CSEPRAVAPSTDTQYF. DNA for the CDR3: TGCAGTGAACCCCGGGCGGTAGCCCCTAGCACAGATACGCAGTATTTT.

This clonotype was seen once. The V call is TRBV18, the J call TRBJ2-5; 8 positions match TRBD1. CDR1 and CDR2 from the germline V gene are KGHSH and LQKENI. The V and J ends lost 3 bases and 11 bases, in that order; junction bases with no gene match: 11. CDR3 size: 14 residues. Here the CDR3 DNA reads TGTGCCAGCTCACCGGGACAGGTATACAATGAGCAGTACTTC. This translates into CASSPGQVYNEQYF.

This clonotype turned up a few times. This rearrangement joins TRBV28 to TRBJ2-7, with 8 bases matching TRBD2. With the DNA end fitting TRBJ2-5 better, the J assignment may be wrong. The CDR3 contains 15 residues. Germline lookup yields CDR1 MDHEN and CDR2 SYDVKM. Here the CDR3 reads CASSTSGQRVETQYF. CDR3 DNA: TGTGCCAGCAGTACTAGCGGCCAGCGGGTGGAGACCCAGTACTTC.

This clonotype showed up just once. The junction and the germline gene differ at one end; a read error may be behind it. This sequence joins TRBV6-6 and TRBJ2-3; D ambiguous. The length of the CDR3 is 12 residues. Germline CDR1 and CDR2: MNHNY and SVGAGI (reference sequence). The CDR3 DNA sequence: TGTGCCGGCAGTTACAGCACAGATACGCTGTATTTT. Residues: CAGSYSTDTLYF.

The J gene is TRBJ1-5, the V gene TRBV14; unclear D gene. Trimming removed 1 base from V and 6 bases from J, with 7 bases in between. The CDR3 is 13 residues long. Germline V lookup: CDR1 SGHDN, CDR2 FVKESK. The CDR3 loop is CASSQGTFQPQHF. The CDR3 DNA is TGTGCCAGCAGCCAAGGAACCTTTCAGCCCCAGCATTTT. Complete variable domain (other parts from reference TRBV14 and TRBJ1-5): EAGVTQFPSHSVIEKGQTVTLRCDPISGHDNLYWYRRVMGKEIKFLLHFVKESKQDESGMPNNRFLAERTGGTYSTLKVQPAELEDSGVYFCASSQGTFQPQHFGDGTRLSIL.

This clonotype was counted between two and nine times. V usage is TRBV24-1 and J usage is TRBJ2-5; D not certain. Trimming took off 4 bases at V and 4 bases at J, with 9 bases between the two ends. The CDR3 spans 13 residues. In germline, CDR1 is KGHDR, CDR2 SFDVKD. In DNA, the CDR3 is TGTGCCACCAGTGACACACTCGGAGAGACCCAGTACTTC. This gives the protein CATSDTLGETQYF.

The table lists this clonotype with many counts. The CDR3 spells CASSPRLGLAGGDFSYNEQFF. DNA for the CDR3: TGTGCCAGCAGCCCACGCCTGGGACTAGCGGGAGGCGACTTCTCCTACAATGAGCAGTTCTTC. The V call is TRBV7-2, the J call TRBJ2-1; TRBD2 aligns across 15 bases. Germline assignment: CDR1 SGHTA and CDR2 FQGNSA. J was trimmed by 0 bases and V by 5 bases; bases with no gene match: 14. The CDR3 runs 21 residues.

This chain links TRBV12-5 with TRBJ1-5, with 7 bases matching TRBD1. CDR3 length: 14 amino acids. In germline, CDR1 is LGHNT, CDR2 FRNRAP. Trimming took 7 bases from V and 7 from J; bases not matched to a gene: 10. The CDR3 region has the DNA TGTGCTAGTGTCGCGTCAGGGGGAGGACAGCCCCAGCATTTT. Its translation: CASVASGGGQPQHF.

This clonotype came up a few times. The chain carries TRBV7-9 and TRBJ1-1, with D perhaps matching TRBD1 (5 bases). The V gene's germline CDR1 is SEHNR and CDR2 FQNEAQ (reference sequence). The CDR3 loop spans 18 amino acids. Trimming removed 1 base from V and 4 bases from J, with 22 bases in between. The CDR3 reads CASSLGSGGARPRTEAFF. CDR3 nucleotide sequence: TGTGCCAGCAGCTTAGGCTCCGGGGGAGCCAGGCCGCGCACTGAAGCTTTCTTT.

On this clonotype itself: This may stem from a read error, because a much larger clone lies one nucleotide away. The CDR3 loop reads CSVSRTGGFNEQYF. As DNA, the CDR3 is TGCAGTGTTAGCCGGACAGGGGGGTTCAACGAGCAGTACTTC. The chain couples TRBV20-1 to TRBJ2-7, with 10 bases fitting TRBD1. Germline trimming cut 7 bases from V and 5 bases from J; bases unmatched to any gene: 11. The length of the CDR3 is 14 residues. Germline V CDR1 and CDR2: DFQATT, SNEGSKA (reference sequence).

About this clonotype itself: This may come from a read error, since a much larger clone is one base off. The V call is TRBV20-1, the J call TRBJ2-5, with D perhaps matching TRBD2 (6 bases). The CDR3 totals 13 residues. Trimming shortened V by 5 bases and J by 4 bases, and 14 bases separated the two germline ends. Germline V lookup: CDR1 DFQATT, CDR2 SNEGSKA (reference sequence). The CDR3 DNA sequence: TGCAGTGCTTGGTTCGGGAGTGCAGAGACCCAGTACTTC. As protein: CSAWFGSAETQYF.

This clonotype was found a few times. This chain's CDR3 is CASSIGGGQRHQPQHF. The CDR3 DNA reads as TGTGCCAGTAGTATAGGGGGGGGGCAGCGCCATCAGCCCCAGCATTTT. V and J are TRBV19 and TRBJ1-5; D possibly corresponds to TRBD1 (6 bases). The CDR3 extends over 16 amino acids. V dropped 1 base and J dropped 5 bases, with 15 bases sitting between them. Germline CDR1 and CDR2: LNHDA and SQIVND (reference sequence).

At least ten counts were recorded for this clonotype. This sequence joins TRBV4-1 and TRBJ2-1; tentatively, D is TRBD2 (6 bases). From germline, CDR1 is MGHRA and CDR2 YSYEKL. This CDR3 spans 15 amino acids. The V gene lost 4 bases and the J gene lost 7 bases, with 17 bases spanning the gap. The CDR3 region has the DNA TGCGCCAGCAGCCGTAGCGGACGCTCGGGGAATGAGCAGTTCTTC. The encoded protein is CASSRSGRSGNEQFF.

The sample holds one count of this clonotype. The chain uses TRBV21-1 and TRBJ1-2. TRBV21-1 is assigned pseudogene status. This CDR3 contains 20 residues. The CDR3 nucleotides read TGTGCCACCCCTCGCGATGCGTGGGGCCATCCATTGAGCTTATGGGGGGGCTACACCTTC. Protein: CATPRDAWGHPLSLWGGYTF.

This clonotype was recorded at least ten times. The chain combines TRBV6-2 or TRBV6-3 with TRBJ1-2; D not certain. The CDR3 length is 14 residues. Germline V lookup: CDR1 MNHEY, CDR2 SVGEGT. Deletions cut 5 bases from V and 8 bases from J, with 18 bases between. CDR3: CASSKRRETRGYTF. The CDR3 coding sequence is TGTGCCAGCAGTAAACGCCGGGAGACGCGAGGCTACACCTTC.

This clonotype has at least ten counts. V usage is TRBV24-1 and J usage is TRBJ2-1, with D uncertain. The CDR3 is made up of 13 amino acids. CDR1 and CDR2 (germline): KGHDR, SFDVKD. Trimming shortened V by 6 bases and J by 10 bases, and 15 bases separated the two germline ends. The CDR3 nucleotides are TGTGCCACCAGTCCCGATCCGAGTGGCGAGCAGTTCTTC. Protein sequence: CATSPDPSGEQFF.

A few counts support this clonotype. The J gene is TRBJ2-1, the V gene TRBV7-3; D might be TRBD2 (6 bases). In germline, CDR1 is SGHTA, CDR2 FQGTGA. V lost 4 bases and J 8 bases, leaving 15 bases between the germline ends. The CDR3 contains 14 residues. The CDR3 DNA reads as TGTGCCAGCAGCTCTTCCGGGCCTAGCGATGAGCAGTTCTTC. This encodes CASSSSGPSDEQFF.

CDR3 residues: CASSPFRGAGELFF. Here the CDR3 DNA reads TGTGCCAGCAGCCCCTTCCGGGGGGCCGGGGAGCTGTTTTTT. J is TRBJ2-2 and V is TRBV7-3; 7 nucleotides line up with TRBD2. Germline lookup yields CDR1 SGHTA and CDR2 FQGTGA. The CDR3 sequence is 14 residues long. V lost 5 bases, J lost 6 bases, and 6 bases stayed unmatched.

This clonotype has at least ten counts. The chain couples TRBV11-2 to TRBJ2-3; D possibly uses TRBD1 or TRBD2 (5 bases each). Germline lookup yields CDR1 SGHAT and CDR2 FQNNGV. Deletions cut 6 bases from V and 2 bases from J, with 12 bases between. CDR3 length equals 14 residues. Here the CDR3 DNA reads TGTGCCAGCAGTTTAACGGGGCTCACAGATACGCAGTATTTT. Translated, it gives CASSLTGLTDTQYF.

This clonotype was observed a few times. The V and J genes are TRBV7-9 and TRBJ1-2, with TRBD1 matching 8 bases. CDR1 SEHNR and CDR2 FQNEAQ come from the germline V gene (reference sequence). CDR3 length: 14 residues. V was clipped by 4 bases and J by 7 bases; unmatched bases: 8. In DNA, the CDR3 is TGTGCCAGCAGCTATACTGGGACAGGAGCTGGCTACACCTTC. Translation gives CASSYTGTGAGYTF.

This clonotype turned up a few times. The chain carries TRBV24-1 and TRBJ2-3; TRBD1 matches at 8 bases. J gave up 2 bases and V 2 bases, and 5 bases lay outside the gene matches. The CDR3 is 16 residues long. Germline CDR1 is KGHDR and CDR2 is SFDVKD. The CDR3 bases are TGTGCCACCAGTGATTCCGGGACAGGAAACACAGATACGCAGTATTTT. This translates into CATSDSGTGNTDTQYF.

This chain uses TRBV20-1 with TRBJ2-7; tentatively, D is TRBD1 or TRBD2 (5 bases each). The germline V gene has CDR1 DFQATT and CDR2 SNEGSKA (reference sequence). This CDR3 contains 13 residues. Trimming cost V 5 bases and J 2 bases, with 13 bases left between them. The CDR3 loop reads CSAGGPPTYEQYF. DNA for the CDR3: TGCAGTGCTGGGGGACCCCCCACCTACGAGCAGTACTTC.

This clonotype turned up a few times. This sequence joins TRBV20-1 and TRBJ2-1; D is ambiguous. In germline, CDR1 is DFQATT, CDR2 SNEGSKA (reference sequence). The CDR3 runs 15 residues. V lost 3 bases, J lost 0 bases, and 12 bases lay in between. The CDR3 reads CSASEQSRSYNEQFF. The CDR3 DNA reads TGCAGTGCTAGCGAACAAAGTCGCTCCTACAATGAGCAGTTCTTC.

As for this clonotype: One junction end does not reproduce the germline sequence, and a read error may be involved. The V call is TRBV5-1, the J call TRBJ2-5, with D tentatively TRBD1 (6 bases). Looked up from germline, CDR1 is SGHRS and CDR2 is YFSETQ. The CDR3 totals 14 residues. The CDR3 sequence is CAGSTTGQQETQYF. For the CDR3, the DNA is TGCGCCGGCAGCACCACCGGACAGCAAGAGACCCAGTACTTC.

The rearrangement uses TRBV5-1 and TRBJ2-1; possible D gene TRBD2, 6 bases. Germline values: CDR1 SGHRS, CDR2 YFSETQ. The CDR3 contains 17 residues. V gave up 1 base and J gave up 7 bases, with 21 bases separating them. CDR3 sequence: CASSLWGGREWRNEQFF. The CDR3, as DNA: TGCGCCAGCAGCTTGTGGGGCGGCCGGGAGTGGCGTAATGAGCAGTTCTTC.